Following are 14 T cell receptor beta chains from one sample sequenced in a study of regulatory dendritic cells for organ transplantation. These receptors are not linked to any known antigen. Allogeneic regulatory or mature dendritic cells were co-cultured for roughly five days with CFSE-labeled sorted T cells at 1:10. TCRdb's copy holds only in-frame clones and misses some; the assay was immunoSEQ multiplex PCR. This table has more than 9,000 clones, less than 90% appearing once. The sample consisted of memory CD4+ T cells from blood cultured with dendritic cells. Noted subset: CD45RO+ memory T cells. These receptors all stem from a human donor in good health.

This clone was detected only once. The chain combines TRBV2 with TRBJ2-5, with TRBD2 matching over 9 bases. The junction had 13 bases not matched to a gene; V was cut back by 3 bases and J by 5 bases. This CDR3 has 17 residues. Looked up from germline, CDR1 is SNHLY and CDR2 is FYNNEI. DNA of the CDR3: TGTGCCAGCAGTGATAAGCGGGGGGCAGGGGTGGGTGAGACCCAGTACTTC. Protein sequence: CASSDKRGAGVGETQYF.

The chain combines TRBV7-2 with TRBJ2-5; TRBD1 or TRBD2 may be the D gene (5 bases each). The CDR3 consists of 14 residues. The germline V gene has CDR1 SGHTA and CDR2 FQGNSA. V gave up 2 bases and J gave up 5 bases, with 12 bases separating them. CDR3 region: CASSLYRGGETQYF. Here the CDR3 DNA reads TGTGCCAGCAGCTTATACCGGGGCGGCGAGACCCAGTACTTC.

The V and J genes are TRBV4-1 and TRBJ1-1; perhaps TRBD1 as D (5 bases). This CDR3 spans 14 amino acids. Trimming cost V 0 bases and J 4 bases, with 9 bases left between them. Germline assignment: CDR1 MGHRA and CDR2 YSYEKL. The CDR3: CASSQEGRGTEAFF. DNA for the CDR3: TGCGCCAGCAGCCAAGAGGGGAGGGGCACTGAAGCTTTCTTT.

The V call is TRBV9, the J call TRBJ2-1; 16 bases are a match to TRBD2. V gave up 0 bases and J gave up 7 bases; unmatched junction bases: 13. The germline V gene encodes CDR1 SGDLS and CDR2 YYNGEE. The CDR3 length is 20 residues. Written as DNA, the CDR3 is TGTGCCAGCAGCGTAGGGGCCCCGGGACTAGCGGGAGGGTTAAGGAATGAGCAGTTCTTC. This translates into CASSVGAPGLAGGLRNEQFF.

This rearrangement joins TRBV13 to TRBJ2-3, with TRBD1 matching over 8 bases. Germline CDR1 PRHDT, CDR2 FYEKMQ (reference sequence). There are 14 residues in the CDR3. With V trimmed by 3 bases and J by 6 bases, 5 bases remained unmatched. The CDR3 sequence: CASSLDRVSDTQYF. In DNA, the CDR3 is TGTGCCAGCAGCTTGGACAGGGTTTCGGATACGCAGTATTTT.

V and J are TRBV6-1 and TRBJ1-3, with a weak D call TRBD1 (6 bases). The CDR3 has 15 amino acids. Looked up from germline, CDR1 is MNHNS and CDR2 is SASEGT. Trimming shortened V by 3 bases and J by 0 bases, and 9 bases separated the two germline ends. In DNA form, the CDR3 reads TGTGCCAGCAGTGAGTCGGACAGCTCTGGAAACACCATATATTTT. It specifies CASSESDSSGNTIYF.

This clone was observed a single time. CDR3 coding DNA: TGTGCCAGCAGCCGGGGACAGGGGACCTACGAGCAGTACTTC. This sequence encodes CASSRGQGTYEQYF. This chain connects TRBV7-2 to TRBJ2-7; 10 bases match TRBD1. V shed 5 bases, J shed 2 bases, and the junction held 3 bases outside the gene matches. The CDR3 is 14 amino acids. In germline, CDR1 is SGHTA, CDR2 FQGNSA.

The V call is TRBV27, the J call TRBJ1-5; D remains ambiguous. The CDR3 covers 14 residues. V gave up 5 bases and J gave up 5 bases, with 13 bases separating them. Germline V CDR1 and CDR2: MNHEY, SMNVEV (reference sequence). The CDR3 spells CASSPRRTYQPQHF. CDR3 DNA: TGTGCCAGCAGTCCCAGGCGGACCTATCAGCCCCAGCATTTT.

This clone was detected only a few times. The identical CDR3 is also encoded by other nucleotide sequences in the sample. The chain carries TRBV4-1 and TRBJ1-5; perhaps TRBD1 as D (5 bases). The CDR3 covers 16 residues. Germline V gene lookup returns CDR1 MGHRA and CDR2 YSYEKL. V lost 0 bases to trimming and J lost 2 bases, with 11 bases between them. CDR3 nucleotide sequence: TGCGCCAGCAGCCAAGACGGGGGTTTTGGCAATCAGCCCCAGCATTTT. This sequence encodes CASSQDGGFGNQPQHF.

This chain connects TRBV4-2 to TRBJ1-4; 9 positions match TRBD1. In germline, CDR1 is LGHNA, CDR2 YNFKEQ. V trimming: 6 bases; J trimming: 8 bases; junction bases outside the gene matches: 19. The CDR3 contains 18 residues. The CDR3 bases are TGTGCCAGCAGACTACATGGACAGGGGCTATTGTCGGACGAAAAACTGTTTTTT. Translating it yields CASRLHGQGLLSDEKLFF.

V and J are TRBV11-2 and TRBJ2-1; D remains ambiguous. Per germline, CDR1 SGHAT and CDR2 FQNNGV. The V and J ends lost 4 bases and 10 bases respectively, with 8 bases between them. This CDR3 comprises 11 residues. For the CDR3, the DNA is TGTGCCAGCAGCTACCGCCGGGAGCAGTTCTTC. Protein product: CASSYRREQFF.

CDR3 protein: CASSRLDSSSYNEQFF. CDR3 in DNA: TGTGCCAGCAGTCGACTGGACAGTAGCTCCTACAATGAGCAGTTCTTC. The genes are TRBV6-4 and TRBJ2-1; TRBD1 is a possible D gene (6 bases). Germline-derived CDR1 and CDR2 are MRHNA and SNTAGT. The CDR3 is 16 residues long. V was trimmed by 5 bases and J by 0 bases, leaving 14 bases between them.

CDR3 sequence (DNA): TGTGCCAGCAGCTTGGCCCGTGGGGGGGGCCGGGATACGCAGTATTTT. This codes for CASSLARGGGRDTQYF. The J gene is TRBJ2-3, the V gene TRBV5-4, with a tentative D call TRBD2 (7 bases). The germline V and J ends were trimmed by 0 bases and 6 bases, with 17 bases remaining between them. CDR1 and CDR2 (germline): SGHNT, YYREEE (reference sequence). CDR3 length equals 16 residues.

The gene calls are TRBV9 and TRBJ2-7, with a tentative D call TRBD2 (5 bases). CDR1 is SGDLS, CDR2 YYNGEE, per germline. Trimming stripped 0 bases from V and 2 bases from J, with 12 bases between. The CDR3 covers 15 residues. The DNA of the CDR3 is TGTGCCAGCAGCGTAGGGGGAGACGAAACCTACGAGCAGTACTTC. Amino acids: CASSVGGDETYEQYF.